Each of the 9 T cell receptor beta chains below was sequenced from the same sample in a study of cytomegalovirus exposure and HLA in healthy donors. Here immunoSEQ multiplex PCR was the method, and the copy in TCRdb shows in-frame clones only, minus some. This table has about 130,000 clones, nearly 90% appearing once. The sequenced sample was PBMCs. Receptor source: a man aged 25 to 40 in good health and CMV-seronegative.

The chain links TRBV7-6 to TRBJ1-1; D is undetermined. CDR3 length: 17 residues. In germline, CDR1 is SGHVS, CDR2 FNYEAQ. The V end was cut by 7 bases, the J end by 4 bases, with 25 bases between. In DNA, the CDR3 is TGTGCCAGCACCCTTCGCCTTTCCGGGTCGCGTGGCACTGAAGCTTTCTTT. This codes for CASTLRLSGSRGTEAFF.

The rearrangement uses TRBV7-2 and TRBJ1-6; 8 nucleotides align to TRBD1. The CDR3 has 17 residues. V shed 2 bases, J shed 5 bases, and the junction held 8 bases outside the gene matches. Germline-derived CDR1 and CDR2 are SGHTA and FQGNSA. Here the CDR3 reads CASSLPFRTGNNSPLHF. CDR3 DNA: TGTGCCAGCAGCTTACCATTCCGGACAGGGAATAATTCACCCCTCCACTTT.

V usage is TRBV28 and J usage is TRBJ2-7; maybe TRBD2 (5 bases). Trimming took off 3 bases at V and 2 bases at J, with 11 bases between the two ends. Per germline, CDR1 MDHEN and CDR2 SYDVKM. This CDR3 is 14 amino acids long. For the CDR3, the DNA is TGTGCCAGCAGTTTGCTAGGAGGAACCTACGAGCAGTACTTC. Amino acid sequence: CASSLLGGTYEQYF. Filled out from reference TRBV28 and TRBJ2-7, the complete variable domain reads DVKVTQSSRYLVKRTGEKVFLECVQDMDHENMFWYRQDPGLGLRLIYFSYDVKMKEKGDIPEGYSVSREKKERFSLILESASTNQTSMYLCASSLLGGTYEQYFGPGTRLTVT.

The rearrangement uses TRBV4-1 and TRBJ1-2; 7 nucleotides align to TRBD1. CDR1 is MGHRA and CDR2 is YSYEKL in the germline V gene. V lost 0 bases, J lost 6 bases, and 4 bases stayed unmatched. The CDR3 extends over 14 amino acids. CDR3 in amino acids: CASSQDRGRDGYTF. The CDR3 DNA reads as TGCGCCAGCAGCCAAGATAGGGGGCGCGATGGCTACACCTTC.

This chain joins TRBV6-6 and TRBJ2-7, with no clear D. Germline V gene sequence: CDR1 MNHNY, CDR2 SVGAGI (reference sequence). The CDR3 sequence is 15 residues long. The V end was cut by 0 bases, the J end by 0 bases, with 9 bases between. CDR3 coding DNA: TGTGCCAGCAGTTACTCGGTGGAGAGCTCCTACGAGCAGTACTTC. This translates into CASSYSVESSYEQYF.

V and J are TRBV13 and TRBJ1-4, with D unresolved. The V end lost 1 base, the J end lost 0 bases, and 15 bases lay between the germline ends. The CDR3 length is 18 residues. Germline assignment: CDR1 PRHDT and CDR2 FYEKMQ (reference sequence). The CDR3 region has the DNA TGTGCCAGCAGCTTAGTAGGCAGGTACAAGGCAACTAATGAAAAACTGTTTTTT. It codes for CASSLVGRYKATNEKLFF.

This clone was picked up one time. The V call is TRBV9, the J call TRBJ2-5, with 9 nucleotides matching TRBD1. This CDR3 has 17 amino acids. In germline, CDR1 is SGDLS, CDR2 YYNGEE. The trim removed 4 bases at V and 5 bases at J, leaving 15 bases unmatched. CDR3 loop: CASSPMGGQGFFETQYF. The CDR3 nucleotides read TGTGCCAGCAGCCCTATGGGGGGACAGGGCTTCTTCGAGACCCAGTACTTC.

Only one count was recorded for this clone. The chain combines TRBV5-1 with TRBJ1-4; TRBD1 might be the D (6 bases). CDR1 SGHRS and CDR2 YFSETQ come from the germline V gene. The V end was cut by 0 bases, the J end by 10 bases, with 16 bases between. CDR3 size: 15 residues. The CDR3 bases are TGCGCCAGCAGCTTGGAGTCAGGGGATGTTGGAAAACTGTTTTTT. Protein product: CASSLESGDVGKLFF. Together with reference TRBV5-1 and TRBJ1-4, the CDR3 gives the full variable domain: KAGVTQTPRYLIKTRGQQVTLSCSPISGHRSVSWYQQTPGQGLQFLFEYFSETQRNKGNFPGRFSGRQFSNSRSEMNVSTLELGDSALYLCASSLESGDVGKLFFGSGTQLSVL.

This clone has only one observation. DNA of the CDR3: TGTGCCAGCAGCTTAGTTGGAGGGCCCAATGGCTACACCTTC. Encoded protein: CASSLVGGPNGYTF. This chain uses TRBV7-2 with TRBJ1-2, with D hard to call. Trimming shortened V by 1 base and J by 6 bases, and 12 bases separated the two germline ends. The CDR3 consists of 14 residues. CDR1 and CDR2 from the germline V gene are SGHTA and FQGNSA.